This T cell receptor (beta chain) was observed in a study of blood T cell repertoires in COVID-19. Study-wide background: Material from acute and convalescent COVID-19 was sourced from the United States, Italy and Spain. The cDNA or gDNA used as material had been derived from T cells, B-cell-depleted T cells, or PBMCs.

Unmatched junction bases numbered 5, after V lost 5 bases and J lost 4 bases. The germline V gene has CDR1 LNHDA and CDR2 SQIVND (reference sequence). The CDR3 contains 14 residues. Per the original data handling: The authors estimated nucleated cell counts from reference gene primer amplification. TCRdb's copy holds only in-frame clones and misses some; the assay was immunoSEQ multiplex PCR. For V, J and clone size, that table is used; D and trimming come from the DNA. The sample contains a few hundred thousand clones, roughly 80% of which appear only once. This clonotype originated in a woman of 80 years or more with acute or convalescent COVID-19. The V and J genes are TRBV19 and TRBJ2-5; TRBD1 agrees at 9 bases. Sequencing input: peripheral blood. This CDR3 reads CASSPTGGRETQYF. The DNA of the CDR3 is TGTGCCAGTAGTCCCACAGGGGGCCGAGAGACCCAGTACTTC.